These 30 T cell receptor beta chains were sequenced from one sample in a study of cytomegalovirus exposure and HLA in healthy donors. Primers: 60 Vbeta forward and 13 Jbeta reverse. The table came from immunoSEQ multiplex PCR; TCRdb's copy has only in-frame clones and leaves some out. The data contain approximately 190,000 clones, 75% to 90% of them singletons. Source material: PBMCs. These receptors were taken from a woman aged 45-59 years in good health and CMV-seropositive.

The chain employs TRBV7-8 and TRBJ1-1; D uncertain. Looked up from germline, CDR1 is SGHVS and CDR2 is FQNEAQ. This CDR3 spans 13 amino acids. The ends were cut back, 5 bases at V and 1 base at J, with 8 bases in the middle. DNA of the CDR3: TGTGCCAGCAGCCCAGATACGAACACTGAAGCTTTCTTT. The encoded protein is CASSPDTNTEAFF.

The chain uses TRBV7-2 and TRBJ2-7, with TRBD2 matching over 12 bases. The CDR3 totals 17 residues. With V trimmed by 1 base and J by 0 bases, 4 bases remained unmatched. Germline loops: CDR1 SGHTA, CDR2 FQGNSA. DNA for the CDR3: TGTGCCAGCAGCTTAGATGGACTAGCGGGGCCCTCCTACGAGCAGTACTTC. This translates into CASSLDGLAGPSYEQYF.

The chain has TRBV19 and TRBJ1-2, with D perhaps matching TRBD1 (5 bases). The CDR3 spans 14 residues. Germline CDR1 LNHDA, CDR2 SQIVND (reference sequence). V gave up 3 bases and J gave up 2 bases, with 10 bases separating them. The CDR3 loop is CASSIRRGNYGYTF. The CDR3 coding sequence is TGTGCCAGTAGTATCCGAAGGGGAAACTATGGCTACACCTTC.

The chain combines TRBV15 with TRBJ2-1; 9 bases fit TRBD2. Per the germline V gene, CDR1 is LNHNV and CDR2 is YYDKDF (reference sequence). Losses at the gene ends were 6 bases for V and 1 base for J; bases not matched to a gene: 4. The CDR3 loop spans 15 amino acids. CDR3 nucleotides: TGTGCCACCAGTGCTAGCGGGGTTTCCTACAATGAGCAGTTCTTC. Translating gives CATSASGVSYNEQFF.

The chain carries TRBV7-8 and TRBJ1-5, with TRBD1 matching 7 bases. Per germline, CDR1 SGHVS and CDR2 FQNEAQ. The length of the CDR3 is 14 residues. After removal of 5 bases from V and 6 bases from J, the junction contained 7 bases not matched to a gene. This CDR3 is CASSQRQGVQPQHF. The DNA of the CDR3 is TGTGCCAGCAGCCAGAGACAGGGTGTTCAGCCCCAGCATTTT.

This rearrangement joins TRBV7-2 to TRBJ2-5; 10 bases align to TRBD2. CDR3 length equals 15 residues. CDR1 is SGHTA and CDR2 is FQGNSA in the germline V gene. Trimming cost V 1 base and J 7 bases; bases outside gene matches: 6. This CDR3 is CASSLVSGGSGTQYF. The CDR3 DNA reads as TGTGCCAGCAGCTTAGTTAGCGGGGGGTCCGGGACCCAGTACTTC.

CDR3 coding DNA: TGTGCCAGCAGCGTAGATACTGGTAAAGAGACCCAGTACTTC. It translates to CASSVDTGKETQYF. The chain is built from TRBV9 and TRBJ2-5; no definite D call. Germline V gives CDR1 SGDLS, CDR2 YYNGEE. The germline V and J ends were trimmed by 0 bases and 3 bases, with 9 bases remaining between them. The CDR3 length is 14 residues.

The chain carries TRBV27 and TRBJ2-7, with 13 bases identical to TRBD2. In germline, CDR1 is MNHEY, CDR2 SMNVEV (reference sequence). This CDR3 comprises 13 residues. V lost 10 bases to trimming and J lost 4 bases; unmatched junction nucleotides: 4. The CDR3 coding sequence is TGTGCCACCGGACTAGCGGGGGCATACGAGCAGTACTTC. It is translated as CATGLAGAYEQYF.

The genes are TRBV5-1 and TRBJ1-4; TRBD1 aligns across 7 bases. The CDR3 contains 15 residues. Germline loops: CDR1 SGHRS, CDR2 YFSETQ. V was clipped by 4 bases and J by 8 bases; unmatched bases: 11. This CDR3 reads CASSSSTGTREKLFF. The CDR3 nucleotides are TGCGCCAGCAGCAGTTCGACAGGGACCCGAGAAAAACTGTTTTTT.

J is TRBJ1-5 and V is TRBV4-2; D not resolved. Germline V gene sequence: CDR1 LGHNA, CDR2 YNFKEQ. V was trimmed by 3 bases and J by 1 base, leaving 7 bases between them. The CDR3 length is 14 residues. DNA of the CDR3: TGTGCCAGCAGCCAGACACTGAGCAATCAGCCCCAGCATTTT. Protein sequence: CASSQTLSNQPQHF.

J is TRBJ2-3 and V is TRBV19; D call uncertain. Germline V lookup: CDR1 LNHDA, CDR2 SQIVND (reference sequence). There are 13 residues in the CDR3. Trimming left V 5 bases short and J 0 bases short, with 6 bases between. For the CDR3, the DNA is TGTGCCAGTAGTTTAACTAGCACAGATACGCAGTATTTT. Its translation is CASSLTSTDTQYF.

This sequence joins TRBV6-5 and TRBJ2-1; 14 bases are a match to TRBD2. The CDR3 is 16 amino acids. Germline V CDR1 and CDR2: MNHEY, SVGAGI. Trimming cost V 2 bases and J 7 bases; bases outside gene matches: 4. CDR3 region: CASSYRTSGGSNEQFF. For the CDR3, the DNA is TGTGCCAGCAGTTACAGGACTAGCGGGGGGTCAAATGAGCAGTTCTTC.

The chain is built from TRBV15 and TRBJ1-1, with D maybe TRBD1 (6 bases). The CDR3 contains 13 residues. With 10 bases removed from V and 0 bases from J, the gap between germline ends came to 12 bases. CDR1 and CDR2 (germline): LNHNV, YYDKDF (reference sequence). The CDR3 is CAIRGGLNTEAFF. CDR3 nucleotides: TGTGCCATCCGCGGGGGGCTGAACACTGAAGCTTTCTTT.

This clone came up a few times. The chain uses TRBV30 and TRBJ1-1; D may be TRBD1 (5 bases). Per the germline V gene, CDR1 is GTSNPN and CDR2 is SVGIG (reference sequence). V dropped 1 base and J dropped 0 bases, with 9 bases sitting between them. This CDR3 region has 14 residues. CDR3 protein: CAWSGGHLNTEAFF. The CDR3 DNA reads as TGTGCCTGGAGTGGTGGACACCTGAACACTGAAGCTTTCTTT. The full variable domain, with the rest looked up from reference TRBV30 and TRBJ1-1, is SQTIHQWPATLVQPVGSPLSLECTVEGTSNPNLYWYRQAAGRGLQLLFYSVGIGQISSEVPQNLSASRPQDRQFILSSKKLLLSDSGFYLCAWSGGHLNTEAFFGQGTRLTVV.

The chain couples TRBV5-1 to TRBJ1-1; 7 bases map to TRBD1. This CDR3 is 14 amino acids long. Germline loops: CDR1 SGHRS, CDR2 YFSETQ. The J segment lost 6 bases and the V segment lost 3 bases, leaving 8 bases of the junction unmatched. The CDR3 DNA reads as TGCGCCAGCAGCTCGGAAGACAGGGACCCTGAAGCTTTCTTT. Amino acids: CASSSEDRDPEAFF. Full variable domain (rest looked up from reference TRBV5-1 and TRBJ1-1): KAGVTQTPRYLIKTRGQQVTLSCSPISGHRSVSWYQQTPGQGLQFLFEYFSETQRNKGNFPGRFSGRQFSNSRSEMNVSTLELGDSALYLCASSSEDRDPEAFFGQGTRLTVV.

The chain employs TRBV4-3 and TRBJ1-2; TRBD1 matches 9 bases. The V gene end was trimmed by 5 bases and the J gene end by 3 bases; junction bases not matched to a gene: 4. CDR1 and CDR2 from the germline V gene are LGHNA and YSLEER. CDR3 size: 14 residues. The CDR3 here is CASSVRDRDYGYTF. Written as DNA, the CDR3 is TGCGCCAGCAGCGTCCGGGACAGGGACTATGGCTACACCTTC.

This sequence joins TRBV7-8 and TRBJ1-5; D might be TRBD1 (5 bases). CDR1 SGHVS and CDR2 FQNEAQ come from the germline V gene. Trimming cost V 2 bases and J 2 bases, with 7 bases left between them. The CDR3 is made up of 14 amino acids. The CDR3 DNA reads as TGTGCCAGCAGCTTAATACAGGGCAATCAGCCCCAGCATTTT. Translated: CASSLIQGNQPQHF.

The chain recombines TRBV7-9 with TRBJ1-2, with 8 bases that match TRBD1. Germline V gives CDR1 SEHNR, CDR2 FQNEAQ (reference sequence). The CDR3 has 15 residues. Unmatched junction bases numbered 7, after V lost 5 bases and J lost 2 bases. The DNA for the CDR3 is TGTGCCAGCAGCCGGGGACAGGCGACCAACTATGGCTACACCTTC. The encoded protein is CASSRGQATNYGYTF.

CDR3 in amino acids: CASSPTGTGGSPLHF. CDR3 coding DNA: TGTGCCAGCAGTCCCACAGGGACAGGGGGTTCACCCCTCCACTTT. The chain combines TRBV28 with TRBJ1-6, with 11 bases fitting TRBD1. Germline CDR1 MDHEN, CDR2 SYDVKM. The trim removed 5 bases at V and 9 bases at J, leaving 6 bases unmatched. The CDR3 covers 15 residues.

This clone was recorded a few times. The rearrangement uses TRBV7-2 and TRBJ2-1; D unresolved. Trimming removed 0 bases at V and 15 bases at J, with 12 bases between. This CDR3 is built from 12 residues. In germline, CDR1 is SGHTA, CDR2 FQGNSA. The CDR3, as DNA: TGTGCCAGCAGCTTAGCAGGATGGAGTCGGTTCTTC. Its protein is CASSLAGWSRFF.

The V and J genes are TRBV18 and TRBJ2-7; 7 bases match TRBD2. The CDR3 is 16 amino acids. Unmatched junction bases numbered 13, after V lost 2 bases and J lost 6 bases. CDR1 KGHSH and CDR2 LQKENI come from the germline V gene. CDR3 sequence: CASSPIGAGGKSEQYF. Here the CDR3 DNA reads TGTGCCAGCTCACCAATAGGGGCCGGGGGGAAAAGCGAGCAGTACTTC.

The chain has TRBV4-3 and TRBJ2-5, with 8 nucleotides matching TRBD1. Unmatched junction bases numbered 11, after V lost 0 bases and J lost 5 bases. The CDR3 runs 17 residues. CDR1 and CDR2 (germline): LGHNA, YSLEER. The CDR3 nucleotides are TGCGCCAGCAGCCAAGATTCCCCCGGACAGGGTGGGGAGACCCAGTACTTC. It is translated as CASSQDSPGQGGETQYF.

The CDR3 coding sequence is TGTGCCAGCAGTGCCGCGGACACAAAGGGGGAGACCCAGTACTTC. It translates to CASSAADTKGETQYF. The chain joins TRBV25-1 to TRBJ2-5; D might be TRBD1 (5 bases). Trimming cost V 4 bases and J 5 bases, with 17 bases left between them. Germline lookup yields CDR1 MGHDK and CDR2 SYGVNS. The CDR3 is 15 residues long.

The chain combines TRBV5-4 with TRBJ2-1; TRBD1 aligns across 8 bases. CDR1 and CDR2 (germline): SGHNT, YYREEE (reference sequence). CDR3 length equals 16 residues. V shed 4 bases and J 10 bases; nucleotides not matched to a gene: 16. The CDR3 sequence: CASSQKDRALSYEQFF. Written as DNA, the CDR3 is TGTGCCAGCAGCCAAAAGGACAGGGCCCTATCCTACGAGCAGTTCTTC.

This chain connects TRBV5-4 to TRBJ2-7; weak D call: TRBD2 (7 bases). Trimming stripped 6 bases from V and 2 bases from J, with 21 bases between. Germline V lookup: CDR1 SGHNT, CDR2 YYREEE (reference sequence). The CDR3 spans 16 residues. CDR3 DNA sequence: TGTGCCAGCAACATAGGGGGGGAGAAAAAAGCCTACGAGCAGTACTTC. Amino acids: CASNIGGEKKAYEQYF.

The chain joins TRBV2 to TRBJ2-3, with 13 nucleotides matching TRBD2. The germline gives CDR1 SNHLY, CDR2 FYNNEI. J was trimmed by 4 bases and V by 6 bases; bases with no gene match: 13. CDR3 length: 18 residues. CDR3 bases: TGTGCCAGCAGCGTAAGAGGAACTAGCGGGGGGGCGGCAGATACGCAGTATTTT. This encodes CASSVRGTSGGAADTQYF.

This clone was observed once. The genes are TRBV29-1 and TRBJ2-7, with unresolved D. Deletions cut 4 bases from V and 0 bases from J, with 10 bases between. This CDR3 comprises 13 residues. Per the germline V gene, CDR1 is SQVTM and CDR2 is ANQGSEA. This CDR3 is CSVVAVSSYEQYF. The CDR3 nucleotides read TGCAGCGTTGTGGCCGTCAGCTCCTACGAGCAGTACTTC.

The chain joins TRBV5-1 to TRBJ2-7; 8 bases align to TRBD2. The germline V gene has CDR1 SGHRS and CDR2 YFSETQ. Trimming took 0 bases from V and 4 from J; bases not matched to a gene: 3. The CDR3 runs to 14 residues. CDR3 bases: TGCGCCAGCAGCTTGGAGGGACTAGAGTACGAGCAGTACTTC. Its translation: CASSLEGLEYEQYF.

V and J are TRBV28 and TRBJ2-7; no clear D gene. V was shortened by 6 bases and J by 4 bases, with 10 bases between the two germline ends. Germline V gene sequence: CDR1 MDHEN, CDR2 SYDVKM. The length of the CDR3 is 12 residues. CDR3 sequence: CASRVSTYEQYF. CDR3 DNA: TGTGCCAGCAGAGTCTCAACATACGAGCAGTACTTC.

The chain has TRBV9 and TRBJ2-2; tentatively, D is TRBD2 (6 bases). This CDR3 has 15 amino acids. Trimming took 5 bases from V and 6 from J, leaving 17 bases between them. Germline values: CDR1 SGDLS, CDR2 YYNGEE. The CDR3 protein is CASSYSRGPAGELFF. The CDR3 bases are TGTGCCAGCAGTTACTCGCGGGGACCCGCCGGGGAGCTGTTTTTT.